This T cell receptor beta chain was documented in a study of T cell repertoires in cytomegalovirus infection. This CDR3 has 15 residues. V gave up 4 bases and J gave up 5 bases; unmatched junction bases: 5. Per the germline V gene, CDR1 is SGHNT and CDR2 is YENEEA. This clonotype was observed a handful of times. What it binds is unknown. MiXCR was run by TCRdb on the reads, yielding one entry per CDR3 protein. The table includes about 770,000 distinct CDR3 sequences, around 29% detected once. The material was cultured CD8+ T cells from PBMCs, obtained from culture after CMV antigen stimulation. V gene TRBV11-3 combines with J gene TRBJ2-2; 9 positions agree with TRBD1. The sequence came from a human donor in good health (CMV status not recorded). Some clones in this sample may be carry-over from other donors' samples. CDR3 nucleotides: TGTGCCAGCAGCTCTAGGGGACAGGGAACCGGGGAGCTGTTTTTT. It encodes CASSSRGQGTGELFF.